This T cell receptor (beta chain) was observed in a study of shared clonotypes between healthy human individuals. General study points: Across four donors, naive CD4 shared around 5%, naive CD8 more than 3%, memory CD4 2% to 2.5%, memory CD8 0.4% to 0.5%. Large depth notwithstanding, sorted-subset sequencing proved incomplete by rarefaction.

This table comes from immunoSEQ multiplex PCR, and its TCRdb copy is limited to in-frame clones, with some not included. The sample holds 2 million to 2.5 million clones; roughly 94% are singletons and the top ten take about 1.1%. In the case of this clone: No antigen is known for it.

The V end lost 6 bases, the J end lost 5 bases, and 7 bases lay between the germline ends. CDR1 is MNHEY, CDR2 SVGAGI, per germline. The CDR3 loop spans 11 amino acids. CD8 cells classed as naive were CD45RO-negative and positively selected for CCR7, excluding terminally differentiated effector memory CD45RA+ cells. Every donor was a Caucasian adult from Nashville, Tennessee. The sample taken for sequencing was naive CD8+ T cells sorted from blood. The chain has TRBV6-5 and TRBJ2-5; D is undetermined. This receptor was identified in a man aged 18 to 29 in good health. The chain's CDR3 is CASRAWETQYF. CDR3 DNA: TGTGCCAGCAGGGCGTGGGAGACCCAGTACTTC.